A selection of T cell receptor beta chains follows, all from one sample in a study of T cell repertoires in cytomegalovirus infection. TCRdb ran MiXCR on the reads and lists one entry per CDR3 protein. The sample consists of roughly 700,000 distinct CDR3 sequences, roughly 33% of them appearing once. These TCRs' antigens remain unknown. This material consisted of cultured PBMCs, taken from culture after CMV antigen stimulation. The receptors come from a human donor in good health (CMV status not recorded). Some clones in this sample may be carry-over from other donors' samples. Both conserved end residues are trimmed from each CDR3.

ASSSSPPLDEQF TRBJ2-1 TRBV5-5
ASRNRSSGYEQY TRBJ2-7 TRBV2
SANLGGGVYNEQF TRBJ2-1 TRBV20-1
ASSFRLQPLH TRBJ1-6 TRBV27
ASSQEGFYTQY TRBJ2-3 TRBV4-3
SAGAGARSAEAF TRBJ1-1 TRBV20-1
ASSLYGARETQY TRBJ2-5 TRBV7-2
ASGDRQGGETQY TRBJ2-5 TRBV7-2
SVTAGNEQF TRBJ2-1 TRBV29-1
ASSYATGGYYTEAF TRBJ1-1 TRBV6-2/TRBV6-3
ASSLGGTSGRAEQF TRBJ2-1 TRBV7-9
ASSPQSRGVYEQY TRBJ2-7 TRBV7-2
ASSKSGGTGIQSRIAF TRBJ1-1 TRBV6-2/TRBV6-3
ASSSDRINSPLH TRBJ1-6 TRBV6-1
ASSALARNNEQF TRBJ2-1 TRBV27
ASSYVGGGHYNEQF TRBJ2-1 TRBV6-5
ASSLRGAVGDTQY TRBJ2-3 TRBV28
ASSLGGERAQH TRBJ1-5 TRBV27
ASSQPGQAYNEQF TRBJ2-1 TRBV27
ASRGTGDTGELF TRBJ2-2 TRBV2
ASGYSENSPLH TRBJ1-6 TRBV7-6
ASSFRASGNEQF TRBJ2-1 TRBV12-3/TRBV12-4
ASSQVRGDDTDTQY TRBJ2-3 TRBV4-2
AIRGSSGYT TRBJ1-2 TRBV10-3